Presented here are 15 T cell receptor beta chains from one specimen sequenced in a study of post-analysis software for immune sequencing data. Findings and limits, study-wide: With TRBV5-6, TRBV5-1 and TRBV20-1 included, about five TRBV segments were more frequent in patients than in controls.

The antigens of these receptors remain unknown. The authors incorporated unique molecular identifiers into the TCR beta cDNA libraries. TCRdb re-derived calls from the PCR reads in MiXCR, one entry per CDR3 protein. The sample holds about 770,000 distinct CDR3 sequences; 40% to 55% are singletons and the top ten take 4.9%. Sample: blood. These receptors all stem from a girl aged 5-17 years with multiple sclerosis.

V gene TRBV3-1 combines with J gene TRBJ2-1, with D perhaps TRBD2 (7 bases). The CDR3 length is 15 residues. Trimming took 1 base from V and 10 from J, leaving 17 bases between them. From germline, CDR1 is LGHDT and CDR2 YNNKEL (reference sequence). The CDR3 loop is CASSQVRGRGGEQFF. The CDR3, as DNA: TGTGCCAGCAGCCAAGTGCGGGGGCGGGGAGGAGAGCAGTTCTTC.

The chain employs TRBV12-3 or TRBV12-4 and TRBJ2-5, with D perhaps TRBD1 (6 bases). Trimming took 3 bases from V and 2 from J, leaving 13 bases between them. The CDR3 has 15 residues. This CDR3 is CASSFGQGSQETQYF. The CDR3, as DNA: TGTGCCAGCAGTTTTGGGCAGGGGTCGCAAGAGACCCAGTACTTC.

The chain links TRBV5-1 to TRBJ2-1; possibly TRBD1 for D (5 bases). This CDR3 spans 15 amino acids. V was clipped by 1 base and J by 4 bases, with 12 bases between them. Germline V CDR1 and CDR2: SGHRS, YFSETQ. CDR3 sequence: CASSLLDRGYNEQFF. The DNA of the CDR3 is TGCGCCAGCAGCTTGCTCGACAGAGGATACAATGAGCAGTTCTTC.

This rearrangement joins TRBV20-1 to TRBJ2-3, with 10 bases lining up with TRBD2. V was pared by 3 bases and J by 5 bases, with 11 bases of the junction left unmatched. Per germline, CDR1 DFQATT and CDR2 SNEGSKA (reference sequence). CDR3 length equals 16 residues. The CDR3 here is CSASGRAGGLIDTQYF. For the CDR3, the DNA is TGCAGTGCTAGTGGGCGAGCGGGAGGGCTTATAGATACGCAGTATTTT.

Here the CDR3 DNA reads TGTGCCAGCAGGGGGGGTGGTGAAAAACTGTTTTTT. Translating gives CASRGGGEKLFF. This sequence joins TRBV6-5 and TRBJ1-4; weak D call: TRBD1 (5 bases). V was trimmed by 6 bases and J by 7 bases, leaving 9 bases between them. Germline assignment: CDR1 MNHEY and CDR2 SVGAGI. CDR3 length: 12 residues.

The chain employs TRBV11-2 and TRBJ2-7; D uncertain. The CDR3 has 12 residues. Germline-derived CDR1 and CDR2 are SGHAT and FQNNGV. The V end was cut by 5 bases, the J end by 3 bases, with 8 bases between. The CDR3, as DNA: TGTGCCAGCAGCCAACGGGTCTACGAGCAGTACTTC. Translated, it gives CASSQRVYEQYF.

The chain employs TRBV2 and TRBJ1-2, with D possibly being TRBD1 (5 bases). With 2 bases removed from V and 3 bases from J, the gap between germline ends came to 10 bases. CDR3 length: 14 amino acids. The germline gives CDR1 SNHLY, CDR2 FYNNEI. The CDR3 protein is CASSEWETDYGYTF. Written as DNA, the CDR3 is TGTGCCAGCAGTGAATGGGAGACAGACTATGGCTACACCTTC.

The chain couples TRBV6-2 or TRBV6-3 to TRBJ2-4; D perhaps matches TRBD2 (5 bases). CDR3 length equals 12 residues. Germline V lookup: CDR1 MNHEY, CDR2 SVGEGT. Trimming pared 6 bases from V and 13 bases from J, leaving 16 bases between. The CDR3 region has the DNA TGTGCCAGCAGCGACGGACGTGGGGAGCAGTACTTC. It codes for CASSDGRGEQYF.

J is TRBJ2-7 and V is TRBV15; TRBD2 aligns across 8 bases. The germline V gene has CDR1 LNHNV and CDR2 YYDKDF (reference sequence). CDR3 length: 14 amino acids. J gave up 1 base and V 8 bases, and 7 bases lay outside the gene matches. The CDR3 region is CATRSGTVSYEQYF. The CDR3 DNA follows: TGTGCCACCCGTAGCGGGACGGTTTCCTACGAGCAGTACTTC.

The chain combines TRBV30 with TRBJ1-4; no clear D gene. CDR3 size: 12 residues. The germline CDR1 and CDR2 sequences are GTSNPN and SVGIG (reference sequence). Trimming shortened V by 5 bases and J by 8 bases, and 12 bases separated the two germline ends. The CDR3 nucleotides read TGTGCCTGGGGGGTCACGGCGGAAAAACTGTTTTTT. Translating it yields CAWGVTAEKLFF. Complete variable domain (other parts from reference TRBV30 and TRBJ1-4): SQTIHQWPATLVQPVGSPLSLECTVEGTSNPNLYWYRQAAGRGLQLLFYSVGIGQISSEVPQNLSASRPQDRQFILSSKKLLLSDSGFYLCAWGVTAEKLFFGSGTQLSVL.

This clonotype showed up just a few times. The chain couples TRBV20-1 to TRBJ1-5; 8 bases agree with TRBD1. The V gene end was trimmed by 1 base and the J gene end by 9 bases; junction bases not matched to a gene: 8. The CDR3 has 14 residues. The germline CDR1 and CDR2 sequences are DFQATT and SNEGSKA (reference sequence). Written as DNA, the CDR3 is TGCAGTGCTAGAGGTTCCGACAGGGGAGCGCCCCAGCATTTT. Translating gives CSARGSDRGAPQHF.

The chain joins TRBV7-6 to TRBJ1-4, with a tentative D call TRBD1 (6 bases). Trimming stripped 5 bases from V and 6 bases from J, with 25 bases between. This CDR3 region has 18 residues. The germline V gene has CDR1 SGHVS and CDR2 FNYEAQ. The CDR3 is CASSPRAGSWGAYEKLFF. The DNA of the CDR3 is TGTGCCAGCAGCCCGAGGGCGGGCAGCTGGGGGGCGTATGAAAAACTGTTTTTT. Full variable domain (outside the CDR3, taken from reference TRBV7-6 and TRBJ1-4): GAGVSQSPRYKVTKRGQDVALRCDPISGHVSLYWYRQALGQGPEFLTYFNYEAQQDKSGLPNDRFSAERPEGSISTLTIQRTEQRDSAMYRCASSPRAGSWGAYEKLFFGSGTQLSVL.

This clonotype was seen more than once but under ten times. The rearrangement links TRBV3-1 to TRBJ1-2; D is possibly TRBD1 (5 bases). Trimming cost V 4 bases and J 6 bases, with 12 bases left between them. This CDR3 has 13 amino acids. Germline values: CDR1 LGHDT, CDR2 YNNKEL (reference sequence). The CDR3 spells CASSPTGTHGYTF. CDR3 DNA: TGTGCCAGCAGCCCAACCGGGACCCATGGCTACACCTTC.

This sequence joins TRBV7-2 and TRBJ2-4, with 14 positions matching TRBD2. The end of the DNA fits TRBJ2-5 better, so the J call may be wrong. The germline CDR1 and CDR2 sequences are SGHTA and FQGNSA. CDR3 size: 16 residues. The CDR3 DNA is TGTGCCAGCAGCCCCCGACTAGCGGGAGGGATAGAGACCCAGTACTTC. This gives the protein CASSPRLAGGIETQYF.

The genes are TRBV20-1 and TRBJ1-2; TRBD1 might be the D (6 bases). The ends were cut back, 6 bases at V and 1 base at J, with 9 bases in the middle. The CDR3 consists of 12 residues. Germline V CDR1 and CDR2: DFQATT, SNEGSKA (reference sequence). CDR3 nucleotides: TGCAGTGCCGAGGGGGGTAACTATGGCTACACCTTC. Protein sequence: CSAEGGNYGYTF.